This TCR beta chain came from a study of blood T cells in healthy people across ages. This clonotype was counted between two and nine times. Combining a sample-barcoded 5' primer with a J-beta primer mix, a second PCR ran for 7 to 11 cycles. Each of the cDNA molecules was tagged by a template-switch adaptor with 12 random nucleotides. TCRdb redid the calling of the 5' RACE reads with MiXCR, one entry per CDR3 protein. The sample has hundreds of thousands of distinct CDR3 sequences, around 38% seen once; the top ten hold 25% to 35%. V dropped 1 base and J dropped 2 bases, with 12 bases sitting between them. This CDR3 is built from 15 residues. CDR1 is MGHRA, CDR2 YSYEKL, per germline.

The origin of this receptor is a man aged 80 or over in good health. What was sequenced was blood. V gene TRBV4-1 combines with J gene TRBJ2-7; perhaps TRBD2 as D (6 bases). The CDR3 region has the DNA TGCGCCAGCAGCCAAGTCGCGGGGACCCCCTACGAGCAGTACTTC. It is translated as CASSQVAGTPYEQYF.